The 27 T cell receptor beta chains below come from one sample, sequenced in a study of brain metastases from non-small cell lung cancer. The assay was immunoSEQ multiplex PCR, and TCRdb's table has in-frame clones only and misses some. The sample holds several thousand clones, 70% to 90% seen once. The sample comprised primary lung tumor tissue. The receptors originated from a donor older than 35 with non-small cell lung cancer.

The chain combines TRBV6-5 with TRBJ1-6; D unclear. Germline V lookup: CDR1 MNHEY, CDR2 SVGAGI. V was pared by 0 bases and J by 10 bases, with 13 bases between. There are 15 residues in the CDR3. CDR3 DNA sequence: TGTGCCAGCAGTTACTCGAGAGGGTTTGGATCACCCCTCCACTTT. This translates into CASSYSRGFGSPLHF.

As to this clone: The same CDR3 can be traced to other DNA sequences in this sample. The J gene is TRBJ2-5, the V gene TRBV2; D call uncertain. V dropped 8 bases and J dropped 4 bases, with 8 bases sitting between them. This CDR3 region has 11 residues. Germline V gene sequence: CDR1 SNHLY, CDR2 FYNNEI. In DNA, the CDR3 is TGTGCCAGCGGGTTGGGAGAGACCCAGTACTTC. It translates to CASGLGETQYF. Using reference TRBV2 and TRBJ2-5 for the parts outside the CDR3, the full variable domain is EPEVTQTPSHQVTQMGQEVILRCVPISNHLYFYWYRQILGQKVEFLVSFYNNEISEKSEIFDDQFSVERPDGSNFTLKIRSTKLEDSAMYFCASGLGETQYFGPGTRLLVL.

The rearrangement joins TRBV6-5 to TRBJ1-1; D gene unclear. In germline, CDR1 is MNHEY, CDR2 SVGAGI. Trimming took off 11 bases at V and 1 base at J, with 8 bases between the two ends. This CDR3 comprises 11 residues. CDR3 in amino acids: CAVRGNTEAFF. DNA for the CDR3: TGTGCCGTCCGGGGGAACACTGAAGCTTTCTTT.

Details on this clone: This may stem from a read error, because a much larger clone lies one nucleotide away. V and J are TRBV7-2 and TRBJ2-7; tentatively, D is TRBD1 or TRBD2 (5 bases each). This CDR3 comprises 14 residues. V dropped 10 bases and J dropped 3 bases, with 19 bases sitting between them. Germline lookup yields CDR1 SGHTA and CDR2 FQGNSA. Written as DNA, the CDR3 is TGTGCCAACACCCTCGGTGGGACCGGCTACGAGCAGTACTTC. This translates into CANTLGGTGYEQYF.

The V and J genes are TRBV19 and TRBJ1-5; D is perhaps TRBD1 (5 bases). Germline-derived CDR1 and CDR2 are LNHDA and SQIVND (reference sequence). CDR3 length: 11 residues. With 3 bases removed from V and 11 bases from J, the gap between germline ends came to 8 bases. This CDR3 reads CASSISGAQHF. The CDR3 bases are TGTGCCAGTAGTATTTCGGGGGCCCAGCATTTT.

V gene TRBV6-5 combines with J gene TRBJ2-1, with D possibly being TRBD1 or TRBD2 (5 bases each). The length of the CDR3 is 14 residues. Trimming stripped 7 bases from V and 6 bases from J, with 16 bases between. The germline gives CDR1 MNHEY, CDR2 SVGAGI. The CDR3 here is CASNRLQRGNEQFF. In DNA, the CDR3 is TGTGCCAGCAACCGACTCCAGAGGGGCAATGAGCAGTTCTTC.

The chain carries TRBV5-4 and TRBJ2-3; 10 bases agree with TRBD2. Unmatched junction bases numbered 3, after V lost 2 bases and J lost 6 bases. This CDR3 contains 14 residues. Germline loops: CDR1 SGHNT, CDR2 YYREEE (reference sequence). This chain's CDR3 is CASSLTSGTDTQYF. CDR3 coding DNA: TGTGCCAGCAGCTTAACTAGCGGGACCGATACGCAGTATTTT.

The rearrangement joins TRBV13 to TRBJ2-7; TRBD2 matches at 7 bases. Germline loops: CDR1 PRHDT, CDR2 FYEKMQ (reference sequence). This CDR3 comprises 15 residues. J was trimmed by 2 bases and V by 5 bases; bases with no gene match: 9. In nucleotides, the CDR3 is TGTGCCAGCAGCGGAAGAGCGGGGTTAGCCTACGAGCAGTACTTC. This encodes CASSGRAGLAYEQYF.

This chain joins TRBV30 and TRBJ1-5, with a tentative D call TRBD1 (6 bases). The CDR3 extends over 13 amino acids. Trimming removed 2 bases at V and 7 bases at J, with 12 bases between. Germline V gene sequence: CDR1 GTSNPN, CDR2 SVGIG (reference sequence). The CDR3 DNA follows: TGTGCCTGGAGTAGGGGGGGCCGGCAGCCCCAGCATTTT. This codes for CAWSRGGRQPQHF.

Regarding this clone: Its ends do not fully match the called genes, so a read error is possible. The gene calls are TRBV19 and TRBJ1-6; no clear D. Germline V gene data show CDR1 as LNHDA and CDR2 as SQIVND (reference sequence). The CDR3 is made up of 16 amino acids. The CDR3 protein is CASSISDSGLLSPLHF. The CDR3 DNA follows: TGTGCCAGTAGTATCTCGGACTCTGGGCTGCTCTCACCCCTTCACTTT.

This clone has a handful of counts. The gene calls are TRBV10-2 and TRBJ2-6; D is undetermined. Germline assignment: CDR1 WSHSY and CDR2 SAAADI. The V and J ends lost 4 bases and 4 bases respectively, with 5 bases between them. CDR3 size: 13 residues. The CDR3 here is CASSVQGANVLTF. The CDR3 DNA is TGCGCCAGCAGTGTTCAGGGGGCCAACGTCCTGACTTTC.

A remark on this clone: A read error may explain this, as a much larger clone is one base away. The chain is built from TRBV4-1 and TRBJ2-1; TRBD2 matches 8 bases. The CDR3 has 15 residues. Germline-derived CDR1 and CDR2 are MGHRA and YSYEKL. DNA for the CDR3: TGCACCAGCAGCCAAGATGGGACTAGAAACAATGAGCAGTTCTTC. Protein sequence: CTSSQDGTRNNEQFF.

A remark on this clone: A read error may account for a junction end that differs from germline. This rearrangement joins TRBV19 to TRBJ1-1, with D possibly TRBD1 on 5 matching bases. Germline loops: CDR1 LNHDA, CDR2 SQIVND (reference sequence). This CDR3 contains 12 residues. CDR3 sequence: CTSSSGMGEAFF. CDR3 nucleotides: TGTACCAGTAGTTCAGGGATGGGCGAAGCTTTCTTT.

About this clone: In the same sample, other DNA sequences code for this CDR3. V and J are TRBV19 and TRBJ2-1; D not certain. Germline CDR1 reads LNHDA; CDR2 reads SQIVND (reference sequence). The CDR3 is 15 amino acids. V was cut by 3 bases and J by 4 bases, with 13 bases left in between. CDR3 residues: CASSIHPEKYNEQFF. As DNA, the CDR3 is TGTGCCAGTAGTATCCACCCAGAAAAGTACAATGAGCAGTTCTTC.

The V and J genes are TRBV3-1 (or the pseudogene TRBV3-2) and TRBJ2-5; D possibly corresponds to TRBD2 (5 bases). Trimming pared 1 base from V and 1 base from J, leaving 13 bases between. The CDR3 has 16 residues. CDR1 LGHDT and CDR2 YNNKEL come from the germline V gene (reference sequence). The CDR3 region has the DNA TGTGCCAGCAGCCAAGGCTTTAGCGTTATCCAAGAGACCCAGTACTTC. Protein: CASSQGFSVIQETQYF.

The V gene is TRBV5-1, the J gene TRBJ1-1; D remains ambiguous. Germline loops: CDR1 SGHRS, CDR2 YFSETQ. The CDR3 spans 13 residues. V was cut by 7 bases and J by 3 bases, with 13 bases left in between. The CDR3 nucleotides read TGCGCCAGCCGGACGGACGGCGACACTGAAGCTTTCTTT. Protein sequence: CASRTDGDTEAFF.

This clone qualifies as large. The chain has TRBV7-2 and TRBJ2-7; D possibly uses TRBD1 or TRBD2 (5 bases each). Germline V gene sequence: CDR1 SGHTA, CDR2 FQGNSA. This CDR3 is 14 amino acids long. Deletions cut 7 bases from V and 3 bases from J, with 16 bases between. DNA for the CDR3: TGTGCCAGCACCCTCGGTGGGACCGGCTACGAGCAGTACTTC. Translating it yields CASTLGGTGYEQYF.

V gene TRBV18 combines with J gene TRBJ1-2; possible D gene TRBD1, 5 bases. This CDR3 has 14 residues. In germline, CDR1 is KGHSH, CDR2 LQKENI. The V end lost 2 bases, the J end lost 3 bases, and 10 bases lay between the germline ends. The CDR3, as DNA: TGTGCCAGCTCACCAGGCCAGGGAGACTATGGCTACACCTTC. Translated, it gives CASSPGQGDYGYTF.

The chain combines TRBV25-1 with TRBJ1-6; a possible D gene is TRBD1 (5 bases). V was clipped by 4 bases and J by 16 bases, with 14 bases between them. The CDR3 sequence is 12 residues long. Germline CDR1 reads MGHDK; CDR2 reads SYGVNS. CDR3 DNA sequence: TGTGCCAGCAGTGCCCCCCAGGGACCGCTCCACTTT. Its translation is CASSAPQGPLHF.

The V and J genes are TRBV7-9 and TRBJ2-7; 10 bases fit TRBD2. Germline V gene lookup returns CDR1 SEHNR and CDR2 FQNEAQ (reference sequence). Unmatched junction bases numbered 8, after V lost 5 bases and J lost 1 base. The CDR3 is 16 residues long. CDR3 sequence reads: CASSEVAGGPSYEQYF. CDR3 DNA sequence: TGTGCCAGCAGCGAGGTAGCGGGGGGACCTTCCTACGAGCAGTACTTC.

Note on this clone: Other DNA sequences in this sample translate to the same CDR3. This chain uses TRBV5-1 with TRBJ2-1; either TRBD1 or TRBD2 may supply D (6 bases each). From germline, CDR1 is SGHRS and CDR2 YFSETQ. The CDR3 loop spans 14 amino acids. V was clipped by 1 base and J by 9 bases, with 14 bases between them. CDR3 amino acids: CASSLSGGLGEQFF. Here the CDR3 DNA reads TGCGCCAGCAGCTTGAGTGGGGGGCTGGGTGAGCAGTTCTTC.

The V call is TRBV4-3, the J call TRBJ1-5, with D possibly being TRBD1 (6 bases). The V end was cut by 0 bases, the J end by 5 bases, with 8 bases between. The CDR3 consists of 14 residues. Germline CDR1 is LGHNA and CDR2 is YSLEER. CDR3: CASSQDRGYQPQHF. CDR3 DNA sequence: TGCGCCAGCAGCCAAGATAGGGGGTATCAGCCCCAGCATTTT.

The chain links TRBV5-1 to TRBJ1-1; D uncertain. This CDR3 region has 14 residues. The V gene lost 0 bases and the J gene lost 1 base, with 7 bases spanning the gap. In germline, CDR1 is SGHRS, CDR2 YFSETQ. CDR3 nucleotide sequence: TGCGCCAGCAGCTTGGATGGCCCGAACACTGAAGCTTTCTTT. Translated: CASSLDGPNTEAFF.

This chain connects TRBV19 to TRBJ2-3; D is unresolved. This CDR3 has 13 residues. Per germline, CDR1 LNHDA and CDR2 SQIVND (reference sequence). The ends were cut back, 5 bases at V and 4 bases at J, with 10 bases in the middle. The CDR3 spells CASSVVWADTQYF. The CDR3 DNA follows: TGTGCCAGTAGTGTCGTTTGGGCAGATACGCAGTATTTT.

The chain recombines TRBV5-6 with TRBJ1-5; 7 bases fit TRBD1. Trimming took 4 bases from V and 4 from J; bases not matched to a gene: 8. Germline lookup yields CDR1 SGHDT and CDR2 YYEEEE. The CDR3 has 15 residues. The CDR3 here is CASSRRGTVNQPQHF. CDR3 nucleotides: TGTGCCAGCAGCCGGAGAGGGACAGTTAATCAGCCCCAGCATTTT.

This chain uses TRBV28 with TRBJ1-6, with 9 positions matching TRBD1. The germline V gene encodes CDR1 MDHEN and CDR2 SYDVKM. The CDR3 has 14 residues. The J segment lost 10 bases and the V segment lost 3 bases, leaving 4 bases of the junction unmatched. The DNA for the CDR3 is TGTGCCAGCAGTTTCGAGGACAGGGGATCACCCCTCCACTTT. Translated: CASSFEDRGSPLHF. The full variable domain, its missing parts supplied by reference TRBV28 and TRBJ1-6, is DVKVTQSSRYLVKRTGEKVFLECVQDMDHENMFWYRQDPGLGLRLIYFSYDVKMKEKGDIPEGYSVSREKKERFSLILESASTNQTSMYLCASSFEDRGSPLHFGNGTRLTVT.

This clone occurred a few times. The gene calls are TRBV13 and TRBJ1-1, with D hard to call. Germline V gene data show CDR1 as PRHDT and CDR2 as FYEKMQ (reference sequence). Trimming left V 2 bases short and J 2 bases short, with 0 bases between. CDR3 size: 11 residues. CDR3 sequence (DNA): TGTGCCAGCAGCTTAAACACTGAAGCTTTCTTT. It codes for CASSLNTEAFF. The whole variable domain, remainder taken from reference TRBV13 and TRBJ1-1, is AAGVIQSPRHLIKEKRETATLKCYPIPRHDTVYWYQQGPGQDPQFLISFYEKMQSDKGSIPDRFSAQQFSDYHSELNMSSLELGDSALYFCASSLNTEAFFGQGTRLTVV.